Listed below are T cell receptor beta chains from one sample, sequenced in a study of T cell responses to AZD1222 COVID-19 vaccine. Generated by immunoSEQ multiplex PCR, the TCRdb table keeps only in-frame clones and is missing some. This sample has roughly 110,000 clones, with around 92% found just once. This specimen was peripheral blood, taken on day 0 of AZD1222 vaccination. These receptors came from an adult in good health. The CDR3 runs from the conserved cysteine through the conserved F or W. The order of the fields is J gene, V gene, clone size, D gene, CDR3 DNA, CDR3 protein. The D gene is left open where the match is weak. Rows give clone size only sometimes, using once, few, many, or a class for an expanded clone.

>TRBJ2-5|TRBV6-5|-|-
TGTGCCAGCAGACGGTACAGACAAGAGACCCAGTACTTC
CASRRYRQETQYF
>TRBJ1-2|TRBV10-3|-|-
TGTGCCATCAGTGAGTTGGACTCGGGGGGCTACACCTTC
CAISELDSGGYTF
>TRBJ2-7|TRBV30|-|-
TGTGCCTGGAAGGGACTCACCGTCTACGAGCAGTACTTC
CAWKGLTVYEQYF
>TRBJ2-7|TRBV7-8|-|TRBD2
TGTGCCAGCAGCCGACTAGCCGGCTACGAGCAGTACTTC
CASSRLAGYEQYF
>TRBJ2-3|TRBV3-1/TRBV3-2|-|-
TGTGCCAGCAGCCAAGATCGGACGGGAAGGGATACGCAGTATTTT
CASSQDRTGRDTQYF
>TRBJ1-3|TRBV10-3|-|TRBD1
TGTGCCATCGGCGAGGGGGCGCGAGGAAACACCATATATTTT
CAIGEGARGNTIYF
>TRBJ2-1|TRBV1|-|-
TGCACCAGCAGCCAACTCCCTTGGGGCGGCCCGAGCTCCTACAATGAGCAGTTCTTC
CTSSQLPWGGPSSYNEQFF
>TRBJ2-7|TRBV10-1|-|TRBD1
TGCGCCAGCAGTGGCGCCTACTCCGGGACAGGCTCCTACGAGCAGTACTTC
CASSGAYSGTGSYEQYF
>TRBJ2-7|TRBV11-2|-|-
TGTGCCAGCAGCTTAGATGGGTCCTTTCCGGTCCGCTCCTACGAGCAGTACTTC
CASSLDGSFPVRSYEQYF
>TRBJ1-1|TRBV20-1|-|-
TGCAGTCCTTGGGAGGACACTGAAGCTTTCTTT
CSPWEDTEAFF
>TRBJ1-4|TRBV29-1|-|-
TGCAGCGCCGGACGGTCCTTTAATGAAAAACTGTTTTTT
CSAGRSFNEKLFF
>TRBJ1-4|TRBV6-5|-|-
TGTGCCAGCAGTTACTCGGCGAAGGGTTATGGGGAAAAACTGTTTTTT
CASSYSAKGYGEKLFF
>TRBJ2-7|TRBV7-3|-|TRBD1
TGTGCCAGCAGCTCCTGGACAGGGGGTGCCTACGAGCAGTACTTC
CASSSWTGGAYEQYF
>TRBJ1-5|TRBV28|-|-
TGTGCCATCCGGAATACCGGGACTCAGCAGCCCCAGCATTTT
CAIRNTGTQQPQHF
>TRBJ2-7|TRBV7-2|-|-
TGTGCCAGCAGAGGGGGGAGGGCTGGCTACGAGCAGTACTTC
CASRGGRAGYEQYF
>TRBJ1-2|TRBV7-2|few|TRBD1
TGTGCCAGCAGCTTAAACAGGGGAGTGGAAGTGGGCTACACCTTC
CASSLNRGVEVGYTF
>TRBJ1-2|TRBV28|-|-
TGTGCCAGCAGTTTAAATGGCTATGGCTACACCTTC
CASSLNGYGYTF
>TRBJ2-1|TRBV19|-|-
TGTGCCAGTAGTATAAACCAGGACCGGGACAATGAGCAGTTCTTC
CASSINQDRDNEQFF
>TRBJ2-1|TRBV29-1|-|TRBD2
TGCAGCGCAGCGACTAGCGGGAGCCAGAATGAGCAGTTCTTC
CSAATSGSQNEQFF
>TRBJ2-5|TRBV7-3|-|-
TGTGCCAGCAGCTTAGAGTTACAAGAGACCCAGTACTTC
CASSLELQETQYF
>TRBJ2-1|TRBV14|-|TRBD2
TGTGCCAGCAGCCAAGGGCTAGCGGGAGAGGTTGGGTACAATGAGCAGTTCTTC
CASSQGLAGEVGYNEQFF
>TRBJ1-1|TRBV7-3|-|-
TGTGCCAGCAGCTTGGACGGGACCGCAGCTTTCTTT
CASSLDGTAAFF
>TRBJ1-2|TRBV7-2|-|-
TGTGCCAGCAGCTACGGACTTGCTAACTATGGCTACACCTTC
CASSYGLANYGYTF
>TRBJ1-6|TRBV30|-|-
TGTGCCTGGATTCCGGGACTTCTTAATTCACCCCTCCACTTT
CAWIPGLLNSPLHF
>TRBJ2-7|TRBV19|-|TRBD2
TGTGCCAGTAGTCCCGGGTGGGGGACTACCGTCCACGAGCAGTACTTC
CASSPGWGTTVHEQYF
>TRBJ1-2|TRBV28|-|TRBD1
TGTGCCAGCACTTGGACAGGGGAAGGGGTTGGCTACACCTTC
CASTWTGEGVGYTF
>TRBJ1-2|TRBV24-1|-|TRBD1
TGTGCCACCAGTGGAGGACAGGCCTCTAACTATGGCTACACCTTC
CATSGGQASNYGYTF
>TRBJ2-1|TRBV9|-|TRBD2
TGTGCCAGCAGCGTGGGACTATCCGGGGAGCAGTTCTTC
CASSVGLSGEQFF
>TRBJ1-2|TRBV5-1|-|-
TGCGCCAGCAGCTTGGCCGGGGCAACGAACTATGGCTACACCTTC
CASSLAGATNYGYTF
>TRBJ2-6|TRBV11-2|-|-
TGTGCCAGCAGCTTGTCCACCCAGACGTCTGGGGCCAACGTCCTGACTTTC
CASSLSTQTSGANVLTF
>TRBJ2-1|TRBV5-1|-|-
TGCGCCAGCAGCTTGGACCGACTGGATGAGCAGTTCTTC
CASSLDRLDEQFF
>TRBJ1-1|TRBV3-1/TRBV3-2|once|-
TGTGCCAGCAGCCAAGCGGGGCACACTGAAGCTTTCTTT
CASSQAGHTEAFF
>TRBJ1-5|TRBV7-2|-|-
TGTGCCAGCAGCTTAATGCCAGGACGGAGCGATAGCAATCAGCCCCAGCATTTT
CASSLMPGRSDSNQPQHF
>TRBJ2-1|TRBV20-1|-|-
TGCAGTGCCGACCCCTACAATGAGCAGTTCTTC
CSADPYNEQFF
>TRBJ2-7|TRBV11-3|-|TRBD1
TGTGCCAGCAGCTTGGGACAGGGTAACGAGCAGTACTTC
CASSLGQGNEQYF
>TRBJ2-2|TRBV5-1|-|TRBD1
TGCGCCAGCAGCCAGGGACAGGGTGTCGGGGAGCTGTTTTTT
CASSQGQGVGELFF
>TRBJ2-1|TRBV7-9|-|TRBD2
TGTGCCAGCAGCGGACTAGCGGGAGGTTACAATGAGCAGTTCTTC
CASSGLAGGYNEQFF
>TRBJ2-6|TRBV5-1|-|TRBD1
TGCGCCAGCAGCTCAACGGCCACAGGGGCAGCTGGGGCCAACGTCCTGACTTTC
CASSSTATGAAGANVLTF
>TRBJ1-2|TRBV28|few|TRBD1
TGTGCCAGCAGTTTTGCCTCACAGGGGAACTATGGCTACACCTTC
CASSFASQGNYGYTF
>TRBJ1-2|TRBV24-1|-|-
TGTGCCACCAGTGATTTGCTGGGGTACGATGGCTACACCTTC
CATSDLLGYDGYTF
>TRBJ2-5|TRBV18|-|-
TGTGCCAGCTCTGATTACGTCCTCCAAGAGACCCAGTACTTC
CASSDYVLQETQYF
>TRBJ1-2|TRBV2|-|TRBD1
TGTGCCAGCAGTGAAGTAGGGACAGGGTATGGCTACACCTTC
CASSEVGTGYGYTF
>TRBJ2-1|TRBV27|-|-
TGTGCCAGCAGTTTCCTCAATGAGCAGTTCTTC
CASSFLNEQFF
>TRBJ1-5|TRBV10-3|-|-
TGTGCCATCAGTGATTCCGGGGGCAATCAGCCCCAGCATTTT
CAISDSGGNQPQHF
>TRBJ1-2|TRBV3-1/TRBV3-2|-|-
TGTGCGGTGAGCCAGAAAGAGTTCTATGGCTACACCTTC
CAVSQKEFYGYTF
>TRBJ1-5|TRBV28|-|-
TGTGCCAGCAGTTTCGACAGGCGTATTGAGCCCCAGCATTTT
CASSFDRRIEPQHF
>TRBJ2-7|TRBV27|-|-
TGTGCCAGCAGTTTGAAGGACCCGGTCGGGATGCAGTACTTC
CASSLKDPVGMQYF
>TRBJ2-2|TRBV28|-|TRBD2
TGTGCCAGCAGTTTAGGGTCTGCGGGGGCCGGGGAGCTGTTTTTT
CASSLGSAGAGELFF
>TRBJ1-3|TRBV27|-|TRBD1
TGTGCCAGCAGTCCCCCGGTTCGGGACAGCTCTGGAAACACCATATATTTT
CASSPPVRDSSGNTIYF